This TCR beta chain was found in a study of cytomegalovirus exposure and HLA in healthy donors. PCR primers comprised 60 Vbeta and 13 Jbeta primers. Sequencing used immunoSEQ multiplex PCR; TCRdb keeps in-frame clones, though not all of them. The sample yields more than 130,000 clones, just under 85% seen once. Study-wide points: What a later analysis showed was that several of the most significant clusters appeared linked to common viral pathogens. Of the V segments, some could not be distinguished, including TRBV6-2 and TRBV6-3, and were excluded. Three of the chains that were CMV-associated were confirmed in vitro to be specific for CMV antigens. With later analysis, a missense DCLRE1C variant became linked to TCR beta V- and J-gene trimming.

With respect to this clone: Its antigen is currently unknown.

The CDR3 consists of 16 residues. Germline assignment: CDR1 SGHDN and CDR2 FVKESK. The V gene lost 5 bases and the J gene lost 5 bases, with 21 bases spanning the gap. Specimen: PBMCs. This TCR came from a middle-aged man in good health and CMV-seropositive. The chain has TRBV14 and TRBJ2-5; D call uncertain. The chain's CDR3 is CASSSDPRGLKETQYF. Here the CDR3 DNA reads TGTGCCAGCAGCTCTGATCCCCGTGGCCTCAAGGAGACCCAGTACTTC.